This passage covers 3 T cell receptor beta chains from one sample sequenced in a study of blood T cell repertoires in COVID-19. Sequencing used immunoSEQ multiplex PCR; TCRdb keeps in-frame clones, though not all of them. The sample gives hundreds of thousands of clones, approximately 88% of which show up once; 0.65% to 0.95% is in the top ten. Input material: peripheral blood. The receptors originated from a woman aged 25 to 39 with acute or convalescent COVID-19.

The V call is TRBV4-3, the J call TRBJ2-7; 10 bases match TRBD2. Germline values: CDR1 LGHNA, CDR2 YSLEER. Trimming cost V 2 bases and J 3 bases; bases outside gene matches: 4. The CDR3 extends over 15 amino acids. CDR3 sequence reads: CASSQLAGGLYEQYF. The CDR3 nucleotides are TGCGCCAGCAGCCAATTAGCGGGAGGTCTCTACGAGCAGTACTTC.

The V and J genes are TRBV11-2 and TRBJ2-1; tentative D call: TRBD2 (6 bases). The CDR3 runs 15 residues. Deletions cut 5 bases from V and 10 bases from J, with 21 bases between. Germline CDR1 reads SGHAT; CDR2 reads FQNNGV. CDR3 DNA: TGTGCCAGCAGCCTACCATGGCCCTATGGAGGGGAGCAGTTCTTC. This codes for CASSLPWPYGGEQFF.

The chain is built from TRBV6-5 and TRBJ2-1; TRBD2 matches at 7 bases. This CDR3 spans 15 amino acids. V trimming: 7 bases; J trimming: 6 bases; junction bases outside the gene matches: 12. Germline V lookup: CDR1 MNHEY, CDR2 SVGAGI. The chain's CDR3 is CASTRGVARGNEQFF. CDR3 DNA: TGTGCCAGCACCCGGGGGGTGGCGCGGGGCAATGAGCAGTTCTTC.